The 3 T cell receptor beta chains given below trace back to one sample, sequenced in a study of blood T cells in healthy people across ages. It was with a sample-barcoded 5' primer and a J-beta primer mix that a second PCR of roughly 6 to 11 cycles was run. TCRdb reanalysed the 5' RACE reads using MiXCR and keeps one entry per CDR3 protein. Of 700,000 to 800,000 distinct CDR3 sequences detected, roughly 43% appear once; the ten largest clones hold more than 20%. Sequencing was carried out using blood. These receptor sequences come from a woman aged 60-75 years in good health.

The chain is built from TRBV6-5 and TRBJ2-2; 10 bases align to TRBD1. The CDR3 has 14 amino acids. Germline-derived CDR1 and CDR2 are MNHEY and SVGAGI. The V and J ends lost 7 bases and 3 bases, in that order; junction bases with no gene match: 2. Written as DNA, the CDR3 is TGTGCCAGCAAGGGGACAGGGGACACCGGGGAGCTGTTTTTT. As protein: CASKGTGDTGELFF.

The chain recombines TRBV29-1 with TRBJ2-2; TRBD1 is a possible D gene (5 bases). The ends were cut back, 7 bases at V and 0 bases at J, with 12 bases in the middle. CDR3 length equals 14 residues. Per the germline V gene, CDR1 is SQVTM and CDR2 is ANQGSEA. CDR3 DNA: TGCAGCGGAAGGGTCAGGGCGAACACCGGGGAGCTGTTTTTT. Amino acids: CSGRVRANTGELFF.

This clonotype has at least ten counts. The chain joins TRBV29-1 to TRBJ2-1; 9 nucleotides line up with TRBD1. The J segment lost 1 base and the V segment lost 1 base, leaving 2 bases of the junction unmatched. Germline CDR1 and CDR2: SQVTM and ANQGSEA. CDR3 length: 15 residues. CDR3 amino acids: CSVEGGTGSYNEQFF. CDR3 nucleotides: TGCAGCGTTGAAGGTGGGACAGGGTCCTACAATGAGCAGTTCTTC.